This T cell receptor (beta chain) was recovered during a study of OX40 agonist ivuxolimab in advanced cancers. Patients with autoimmune history or systemic immunosuppression were excluded. With 0 bases removed from V and 4 bases from J, the gap between germline ends came to 7 bases. Germline loops: CDR1 SGHKS, CDR2 YYEKEE (reference sequence). This CDR3 is built from 13 residues. Method: immunoSEQ multiplex PCR; TCRdb's copy keeps in-frame clones and lacks some. The sample lists fewer than 25,000 clones, 88% occurring once. This TCR was recovered from an adult with an advanced solid tumor such as melanoma, head and neck, liver or kidney cancer. The sequenced sample was CD4+ or CD8+ T cells sorted from blood, obtained in a trial of the OX40 agonist ivuxolimab. The chain employs TRBV5-5 and TRBJ2-5; D unresolved. The CDR3 here is CASSLAGGETQYF. CDR3 nucleotide sequence: TGTGCCAGCAGCTTGGCCGGCGGAGAGACCCAGTACTTC.